These 21 T cell receptor beta chains came from one sample sequenced in a study of regulatory T cells in long-lasting Graves disease. Sample time point: newly diagnosed GD, antithyroid drugs for less than 3 months. The TCR library was made from RNA that had been extracted from PBMCs in TRIzol. To make TCR beta libraries, researchers used iRepertoire HTBI primers and Arm-PCR of CDR3 regions. TCRdb used MiXCR to reprocess the multiplex PCR reads, holding one entry per CDR3 protein. The sample comprises 200,000 to 250,000 distinct CDR3 sequences, roughly a fifth of which are singletons, and roughly 12% rests with the top ten. In addition, the sample was reused for a study of T cells in Graves' hyperthyroidism and ophthalmopathy.

Specimen: peripheral blood mononuclear cells (PBMCs), collected at new diagnosis, from a patient treated with antithyroid drugs. These receptors originate from a woman in her 30s with Graves disease.

This chain connects TRBV2 to TRBJ2-7; D unclear. CDR1 and CDR2 (germline): SNHLY, FYNNEI. Trimming took 0 bases from V and 3 from J, leaving 9 bases between them. This CDR3 region has 14 residues. The CDR3 DNA reads as TGTGCCAGCAGTGAAGCAATAGGCAGCTACGAGCAGTACTTC. Translating gives CASSEAIGSYEQYF.

The sample holds many counts of this clonotype. V is TRBV28 and J is TRBJ1-2, with 7 bases that match TRBD1. CDR1 MDHEN and CDR2 SYDVKM come from the germline V gene. The V gene end was trimmed by 5 bases and the J gene end by 3 bases; junction bases not matched to a gene: 6. The CDR3 extends over 14 amino acids. This chain's CDR3 is CASSVAGGDYGYTF. DNA for the CDR3: TGTGCCAGCAGTGTCGCAGGGGGGGACTATGGCTACACCTTC.

At least ten counts were recorded for this clonotype. The gene calls are TRBV7-2 and TRBJ2-7, with unresolved D. Germline V gene lookup returns CDR1 SGHTA and CDR2 FQGNSA. The V gene lost 0 bases and the J gene lost 6 bases, with 6 bases spanning the gap. The CDR3 consists of 12 residues. CDR3 residues: CASSLARREQYF. CDR3 DNA sequence: TGTGCCAGCAGCTTAGCCAGACGCGAGCAGTACTTC. Full variable domain (rest looked up from reference TRBV7-2 and TRBJ2-7): GAGVSQSPSNKVTEKGKDVELRCDPISGHTALYWYRQSLGQGLEFLIYFQGNSAPDKSGLPSDRFSAERTGGSVSTLTIQRTQQEDSAVYLCASSLARREQYFGPGTRLTVT.

In regard to this clonotype: A far larger clone is one nucleotide away, so this likely arose from a read error. This rearrangement joins TRBV6-2 or TRBV6-3 to TRBJ2-7, with TRBD1 as a possible D gene (6 bases). The germline V and J ends were trimmed by 6 bases and 12 bases, with 21 bases remaining between them. The CDR3 has 13 residues. Germline CDR1 is MNHEY and CDR2 is SVGEGT. The CDR3 reads CASRSRQAVEVYF. Written as DNA, the CDR3 is TGTGCCAGCAGGTCCCGACAGGCAGTGGAGGTGTACTTC.

V is TRBV19 and J is TRBJ2-7; D not certain. This CDR3 has 13 residues. V lost 7 bases and J lost 3, with 13 bases in between. Looked up from germline, CDR1 is LNHDA and CDR2 is SQIVND (reference sequence). The CDR3 DNA sequence: TGTGCCAGTAATATCGGCTTTTTCTACGAGCAGTACTTC. Amino acid sequence: CASNIGFFYEQYF.

Comment on this clonotype: A single base is all that separates this from a far larger clone, so a read error is likely. The genes are TRBV2 and TRBJ2-2, with 8 positions matching TRBD1. In germline, CDR1 is SNHLY, CDR2 FYNNEI. The CDR3 totals 17 residues. The CDR3 protein is CASSLDRGPILAGEPFF. Written as DNA, the CDR3 is TGTGCCAGCAGCTTAGACAGGGGCCCCATCCTGGCCGGGGAGCCGTTTTTT.

In this sample, this clonotype turned up many times. This chain links TRBV6-5 with TRBJ2-3, with D maybe TRBD2 (6 bases). The CDR3 covers 12 residues. Trimming left V 4 bases short and J 7 bases short, with 9 bases between. Looked up from germline, CDR1 is MNHEY and CDR2 is SVGAGI. The CDR3 nucleotides are TGTGCCAGCAGTTGGGGAGGAAATACGCAGTATTTT. It is translated as CASSWGGNTQYF.

This clonotype was counted ten times or more. The chain couples TRBV12-3 or TRBV12-4 to TRBJ2-2; perhaps TRBD1 as D (6 bases). The CDR3 runs to 15 residues. V was clipped by 6 bases and J by 1 base, with 12 bases between them. This chain's CDR3 is CASRLGQMNTGELFF. In DNA form, the CDR3 reads TGTGCCAGCAGGCTCGGACAGATGAACACCGGGGAGCTGTTTTTT.

This clonotype is medium-sized by share. The chain couples TRBV7-9 to TRBJ1-2; no clear D gene. The CDR3 is 15 amino acids. CDR1 is SEHNR, CDR2 FQNEAQ, per germline (reference sequence). V dropped 5 bases and J dropped 0 bases, with 13 bases sitting between them. The CDR3 nucleotides are TGTGCCAGCAGCCTTAGCGGGCGAGCTAACTATGGCTACACCTTC. This encodes CASSLSGRANYGYTF.

This clonotype was observed many times. This chain joins TRBV28 and TRBJ1-5; tentatively, D is TRBD1 (5 bases). Germline loops: CDR1 MDHEN, CDR2 SYDVKM. The CDR3 sequence is 12 residues long. Trimming removed 9 bases from V and 7 bases from J, with 13 bases in between. CDR3 amino acids: CASHAGVQPQHF. The CDR3 nucleotides are TGTGCCAGTCACGCGGGGGTCCAGCCCCAGCATTTT. Supplemented by reference TRBV28 and TRBJ1-5, the full variable domain reads DVKVTQSSRYLVKRTGEKVFLECVQDMDHENMFWYRQDPGLGLRLIYFSYDVKMKEKGDIPEGYSVSREKKERFSLILESASTNQTSMYLCASHAGVQPQHFGDGTRLSIL.

This clonotype occurred once. The CDR3 here is CASRGQGATNEKLFF. CDR3 DNA sequence: TGTGCCAGCAGGGGACAGGGGGCTACTAATGAAAAACTGTTTTTT. The chain recombines TRBV27 with TRBJ1-4; 12 nucleotides agree with TRBD1. The CDR3 totals 15 residues. Unmatched junction bases numbered 1, after V lost 6 bases and J lost 2 bases. The V gene's germline CDR1 is MNHEY and CDR2 SMNVEV (reference sequence).

This clonotype was seen repeatedly, ten times or more. The chain carries TRBV2 and TRBJ2-5; D might be TRBD2 (6 bases). The CDR3 length is 12 residues. V lost 6 bases and J lost 3, with 8 bases in between. Germline assignment: CDR1 SNHLY and CDR2 FYNNEI. The CDR3 spells CASSGGEETQYF. The CDR3 region has the DNA TGTGCCAGCAGCGGGGGTGAAGAGACCCAGTACTTC.

Only a few counts were recorded for this clonotype. The chain joins TRBV29-1 to TRBJ1-2, with TRBD1 identical over 10 bases. The V segment lost 4 bases and the J segment 9 bases; nucleotides outside the gene matches: 8. The CDR3 loop spans 13 amino acids. Looked up from germline, CDR1 is SQVTM and CDR2 is ANQGSEA. CDR3 in DNA: TGCAGCGTTGTGGGACAGGGGTTTTTGAGCTACACCTTC. Encoded protein: CSVVGQGFLSYTF.

This clonotype occurred many times. CDR3: CSATALGGYTF. The CDR3, as DNA: TGCAGCGCAACCGCGTTAGGTGGCTACACCTTC. This rearrangement joins TRBV29-1 to TRBJ1-2, with unresolved D. The CDR3 loop spans 11 amino acids. Germline V gene lookup returns CDR1 SQVTM and CDR2 ANQGSEA. The V gene lost 7 bases and the J gene lost 7 bases, with 13 bases spanning the gap.

This chain uses TRBV19 with TRBJ2-7; D is undetermined. This CDR3 region has 12 residues. Germline V gene lookup returns CDR1 LNHDA and CDR2 SQIVND (reference sequence). V shed 6 bases and J shed 6 bases, with 12 bases lying between them. CDR3 in amino acids: CASSLRSGEQYF. CDR3 bases: TGTGCCAGTAGCCTGCGGTCGGGCGAGCAGTACTTC.

J is TRBJ2-3 and V is TRBV12-5, with TRBD1 matching 11 bases. Germline V CDR1 and CDR2: LGHNT, FRNRAP. This CDR3 contains 17 residues. The ends lost 0 bases at V and 6 bases at J; junction bases unmatched: 8. CDR3 in amino acids: CASGLVLGQGASDTQYF. The CDR3 DNA follows: TGTGCTAGTGGTTTGGTACTTGGACAGGGGGCATCTGATACGCAGTATTTT. Together with reference TRBV12-5 and TRBJ2-3, the CDR3 gives the full variable domain: DARVTQTPRHKVTEMGQEVTMRCQPILGHNTVFWYRQTMMQGLELLAYFRNRAPLDDSGMPKDRFSAEMPDATLATLKIQPSEPRDSAVYFCASGLVLGQGASDTQYFGPGTRLTVL.

This sequence joins TRBV5-1 and TRBJ2-3; no definite D call. The CDR3 runs 14 residues. The V gene lost 0 bases and the J gene lost 2 bases, with 7 bases spanning the gap. Germline V gene data show CDR1 as SGHRS and CDR2 as YFSETQ. The CDR3 is CASSLGLHTDTQYF. The CDR3 DNA reads TGCGCCAGCAGCTTGGGACTGCACACAGATACGCAGTATTTT.

The chain employs TRBV11-2 and TRBJ2-5; the match to TRBD2 covers 14 bases. Per germline, CDR1 SGHAT and CDR2 FQNNGV. The J segment lost 4 bases and the V segment lost 2 bases, leaving 18 bases of the junction unmatched. The CDR3 has 21 amino acids. The CDR3 region has the DNA TGTGCCAGCAGCTTACCCCTGGAGCCGGGACTAGCGGGAGTTAAGGGAGAGACCCAGTACTTC. Translating it yields CASSLPLEPGLAGVKGETQYF.

This clonotype showed up many times. This rearrangement joins TRBV28 to TRBJ2-7; D call uncertain. Germline V lookup: CDR1 MDHEN, CDR2 SYDVKM. Trimming took off 5 bases at V and 5 bases at J, with 7 bases between the two ends. This CDR3 is 11 amino acids long. CDR3 region: CASSNRDEQYF. As DNA, the CDR3 is TGTGCCAGCAGTAACCGGGACGAGCAGTACTTC.

This clonotype was picked up many times. V usage is TRBV28 and J usage is TRBJ2-3; TRBD2 matches at 10 bases. Per the germline V gene, CDR1 is MDHEN and CDR2 is SYDVKM. Trimming removed 4 bases from V and 5 bases from J; junction bases left unmatched: 3. The CDR3 runs 14 residues. This chain's CDR3 is CASSYERGGDTQYF. The DNA of the CDR3 is TGTGCCAGCAGTTACGAGCGGGGGGGAGATACGCAGTATTTT. Full variable domain (rest looked up from reference TRBV28 and TRBJ2-3): DVKVTQSSRYLVKRTGEKVFLECVQDMDHENMFWYRQDPGLGLRLIYFSYDVKMKEKGDIPEGYSVSREKKERFSLILESASTNQTSMYLCASSYERGGDTQYFGPGTRLTVL.

This rearrangement joins TRBV4-1 to TRBJ2-1, with D unclear. Looked up from germline, CDR1 is MGHRA and CDR2 is YSYEKL. With 5 bases removed from V and 9 bases from J, the gap between germline ends came to 14 bases. The CDR3 has 13 residues. CDR3 in amino acids: CASSTHYPPEQFF. CDR3 coding DNA: TGCGCCAGCAGCACCCACTATCCCCCTGAGCAGTTCTTC.